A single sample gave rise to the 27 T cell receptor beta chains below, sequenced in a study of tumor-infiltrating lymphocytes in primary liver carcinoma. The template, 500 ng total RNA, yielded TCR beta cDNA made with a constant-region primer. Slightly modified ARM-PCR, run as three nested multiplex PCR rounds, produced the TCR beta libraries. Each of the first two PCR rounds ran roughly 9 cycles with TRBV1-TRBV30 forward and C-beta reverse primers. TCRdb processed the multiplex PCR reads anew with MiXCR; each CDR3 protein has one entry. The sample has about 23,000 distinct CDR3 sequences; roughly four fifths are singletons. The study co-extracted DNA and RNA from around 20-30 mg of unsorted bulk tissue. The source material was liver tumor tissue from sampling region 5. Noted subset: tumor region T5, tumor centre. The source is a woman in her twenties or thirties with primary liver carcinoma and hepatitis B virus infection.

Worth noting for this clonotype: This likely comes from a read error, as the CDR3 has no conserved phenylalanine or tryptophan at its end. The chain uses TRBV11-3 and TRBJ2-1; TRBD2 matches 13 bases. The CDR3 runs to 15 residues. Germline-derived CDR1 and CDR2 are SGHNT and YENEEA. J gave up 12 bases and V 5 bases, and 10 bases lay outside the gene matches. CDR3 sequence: CASSQLAGGGYVQFL. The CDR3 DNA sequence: TGTGCCAGCAGCCAACTAGCGGGGGGGGGGTATGTGCAGTTCTTA.

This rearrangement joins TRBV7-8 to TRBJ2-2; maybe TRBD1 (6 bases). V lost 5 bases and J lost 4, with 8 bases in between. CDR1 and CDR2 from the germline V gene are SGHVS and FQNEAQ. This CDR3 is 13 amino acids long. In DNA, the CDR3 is TGTGCCAGCAGCGCACAGGGCACCGGGGAGCTGTTTTTT. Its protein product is CASSAQGTGELFF.

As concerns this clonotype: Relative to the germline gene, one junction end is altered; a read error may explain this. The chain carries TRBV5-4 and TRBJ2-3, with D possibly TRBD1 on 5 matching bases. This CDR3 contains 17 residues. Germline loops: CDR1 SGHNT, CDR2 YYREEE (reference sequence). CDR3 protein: CASSVDGHHPPTDMQYF. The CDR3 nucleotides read TGTGCCAGCAGCGTAGACGGACATCATCCACCCACAGATATGCAGTATTTT. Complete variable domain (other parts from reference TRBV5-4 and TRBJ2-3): ETGVTQSPTHLIKTRGQQVTLRCSSQSGHNTVSWYQQALGQGPQFIFQYYREEENGRGNFPPRFSGLQFPNYSSELNVNALELDDSALYLCASSVDGHHPPTDMQYFGPGTRLTVL.

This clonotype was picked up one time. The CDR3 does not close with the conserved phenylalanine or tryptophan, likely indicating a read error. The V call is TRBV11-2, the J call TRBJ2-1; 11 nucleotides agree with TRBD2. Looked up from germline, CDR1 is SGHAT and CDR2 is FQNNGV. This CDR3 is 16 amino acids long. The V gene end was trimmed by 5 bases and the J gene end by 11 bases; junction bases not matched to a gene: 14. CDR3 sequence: CASSTSLAGGYDKQFL. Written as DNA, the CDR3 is TGTGCCAGCAGCACCTCTCTAGCGGGAGGATACGATAAGCAGTTCCTC.

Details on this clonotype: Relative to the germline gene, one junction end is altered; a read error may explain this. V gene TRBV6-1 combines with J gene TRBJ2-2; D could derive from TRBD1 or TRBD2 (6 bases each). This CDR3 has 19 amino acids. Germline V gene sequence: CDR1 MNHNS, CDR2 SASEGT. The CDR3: CASSETLLGGAANTGELLF. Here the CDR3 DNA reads TGTGCCAGCAGTGAAACCCTTCTCGGGGGCGCTGCGAACACCGGGGAGCTGCTTTTT.

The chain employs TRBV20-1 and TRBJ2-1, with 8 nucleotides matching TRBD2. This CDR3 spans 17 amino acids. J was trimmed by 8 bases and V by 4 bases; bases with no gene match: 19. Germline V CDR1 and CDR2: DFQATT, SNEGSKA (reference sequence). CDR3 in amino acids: CSAIDSQGTRGSYEQFF. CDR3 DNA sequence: TGCAGTGCTATAGACTCCCAGGGGACTAGAGGGAGCTATGAGCAGTTCTTC.

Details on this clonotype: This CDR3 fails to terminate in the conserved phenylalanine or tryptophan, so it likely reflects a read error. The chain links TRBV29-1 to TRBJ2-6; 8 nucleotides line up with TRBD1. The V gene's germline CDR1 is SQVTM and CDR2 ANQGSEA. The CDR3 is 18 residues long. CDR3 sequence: CNVEDQRQGAGGANVLTL. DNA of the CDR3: TGCAACGTTGAGGATCAACGTCAGGGGGCAGGTGGGGCCAACGTCCTGACTCTC.

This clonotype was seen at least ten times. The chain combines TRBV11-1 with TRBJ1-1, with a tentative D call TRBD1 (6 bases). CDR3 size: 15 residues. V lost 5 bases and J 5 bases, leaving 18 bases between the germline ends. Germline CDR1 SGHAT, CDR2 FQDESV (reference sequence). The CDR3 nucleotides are TGTGCCAGCAGCCCTCCCTCGACAGGTGGAACTGAAGCTTTCTTT. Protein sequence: CASSPPSTGGTEAFF.

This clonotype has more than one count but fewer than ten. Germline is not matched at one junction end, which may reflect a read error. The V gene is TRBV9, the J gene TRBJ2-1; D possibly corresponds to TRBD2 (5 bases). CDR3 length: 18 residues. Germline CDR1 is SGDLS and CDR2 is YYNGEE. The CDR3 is CASSGNPESGSSYNEQSF. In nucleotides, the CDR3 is TGTGCCAGCAGCGGTAATCCCGAAAGCGGCTCATCCTACAATGAGCAGTCCTTC. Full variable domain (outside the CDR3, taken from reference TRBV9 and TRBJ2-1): DSGVTQTPKHLITATGQRVTLRCSPRSGDLSVYWYQQSLDQGLQFLIQYYNGEERAKGNILERFSAQQFPDLHSELNLSSLELGDSALYFCASSGNPESGSSYNEQSFGPGTRLTVL.

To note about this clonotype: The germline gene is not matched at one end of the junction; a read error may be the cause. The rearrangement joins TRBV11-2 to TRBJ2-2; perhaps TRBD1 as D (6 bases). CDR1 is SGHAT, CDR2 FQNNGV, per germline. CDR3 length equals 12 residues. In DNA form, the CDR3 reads TGTGCCAGCAGTGCGGAGTACAGGGAGCTATTTTTT. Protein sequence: CASSAEYRELFF.

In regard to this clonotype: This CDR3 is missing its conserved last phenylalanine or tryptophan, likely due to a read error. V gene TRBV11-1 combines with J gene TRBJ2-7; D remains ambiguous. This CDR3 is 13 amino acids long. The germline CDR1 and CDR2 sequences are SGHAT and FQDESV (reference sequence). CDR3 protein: CDGSLRYLREQYL. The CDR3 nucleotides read TGTGACGGCAGCTTAAGGTACCTCCGCGAGCAGTACCTC.

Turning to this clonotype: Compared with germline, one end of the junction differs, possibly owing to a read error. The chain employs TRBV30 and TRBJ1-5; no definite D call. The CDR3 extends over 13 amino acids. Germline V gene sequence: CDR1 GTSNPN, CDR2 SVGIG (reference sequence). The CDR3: CVWSHAGNQPQHF. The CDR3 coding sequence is TGTGTCTGGAGTCACGCGGGAAATCAGCCCCAGCATTTT.

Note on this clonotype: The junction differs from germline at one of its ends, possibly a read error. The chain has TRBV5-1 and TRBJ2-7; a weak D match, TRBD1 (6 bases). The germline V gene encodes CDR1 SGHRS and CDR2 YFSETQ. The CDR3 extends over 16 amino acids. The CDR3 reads CASSMGHWDSQCEQYF. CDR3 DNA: TGTGCCAGCAGCATGGGACACTGGGATTCTCAATGCGAGCAGTACTTC.

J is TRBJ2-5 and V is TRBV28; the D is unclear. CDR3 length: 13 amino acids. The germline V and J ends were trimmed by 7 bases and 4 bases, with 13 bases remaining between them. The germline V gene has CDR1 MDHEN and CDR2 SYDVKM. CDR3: CASNYCGIETQYF. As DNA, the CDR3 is TGTGCCAGCAACTATTGTGGTATAGAGACCCAGTACTTC.

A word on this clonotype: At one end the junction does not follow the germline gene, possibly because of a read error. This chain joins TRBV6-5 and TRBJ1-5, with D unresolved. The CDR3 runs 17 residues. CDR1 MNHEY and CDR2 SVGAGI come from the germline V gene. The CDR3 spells CTSSYYPVGNGNQPQHF. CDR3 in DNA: TGTACCAGCAGCTACTATCCGGTCGGAAATGGCAATCAGCCCCAGCATTTT.

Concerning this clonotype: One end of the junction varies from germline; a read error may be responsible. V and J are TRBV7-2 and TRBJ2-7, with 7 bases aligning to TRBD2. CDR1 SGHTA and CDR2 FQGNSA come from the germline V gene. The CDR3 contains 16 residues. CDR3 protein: CASSPTPLAATYGQYF. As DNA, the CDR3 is TGTGCCAGCAGCCCTACCCCTCTAGCGGCGACCTACGGGCAGTACTTC.

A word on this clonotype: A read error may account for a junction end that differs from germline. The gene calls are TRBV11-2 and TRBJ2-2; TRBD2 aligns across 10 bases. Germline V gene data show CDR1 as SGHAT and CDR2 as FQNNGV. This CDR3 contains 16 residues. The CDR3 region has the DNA TGTACCAGCAGCTCGATACGTAGCGGGAGGTCCGGGGTGCTGTTTTTT. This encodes CTSSSIRSGRSGVLFF.

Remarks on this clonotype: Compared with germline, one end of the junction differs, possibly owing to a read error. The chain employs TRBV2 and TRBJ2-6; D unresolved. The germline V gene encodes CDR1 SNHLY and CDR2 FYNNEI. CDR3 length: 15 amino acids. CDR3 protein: CAGSDAYSVANVLTF. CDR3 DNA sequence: TGTGCCGGCAGTGATGCCTACTCTGTGGCCAACGTCCTGACTTTC.

The CDR3 bases are TGTGCCATCAGTGATATGGGGCGTAATGAAAAACTGTTTTTT. It is translated as CAISDMGRNEKLFF. The J gene is TRBJ1-4, the V gene TRBV10-3, with TRBD1 as a possible D gene (5 bases). This CDR3 is built from 14 residues. The V end lost 3 bases, the J end lost 4 bases, and 9 bases lay between the germline ends. Germline loops: CDR1 ENHRY, CDR2 SYGVKD.

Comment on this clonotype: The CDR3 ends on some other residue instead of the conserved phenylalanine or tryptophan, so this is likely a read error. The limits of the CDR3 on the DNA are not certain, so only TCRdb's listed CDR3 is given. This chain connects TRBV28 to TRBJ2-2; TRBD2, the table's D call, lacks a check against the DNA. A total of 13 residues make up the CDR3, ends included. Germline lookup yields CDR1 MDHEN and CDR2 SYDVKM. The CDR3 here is CASSLSGSGELLV.

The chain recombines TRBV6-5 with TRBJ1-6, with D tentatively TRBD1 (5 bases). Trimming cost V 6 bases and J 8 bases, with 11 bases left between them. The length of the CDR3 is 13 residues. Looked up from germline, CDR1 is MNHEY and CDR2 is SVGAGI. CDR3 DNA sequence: TGTGCCAGCAGAGGAGGGGACCATTCACCCCTCCACTTT. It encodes CASRGGDHSPLHF.

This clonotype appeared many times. The CDR3 loop is CASSLGSLVYEQYF. The DNA of the CDR3 is TGTGCCAGCAGTTTGGGCTCCTTGGTCTACGAGCAGTACTTC. V gene TRBV28 combines with J gene TRBJ2-7; D gene unclear. This CDR3 spans 14 amino acids. Trimming removed 3 bases from V and 3 bases from J, with 12 bases in between. Germline CDR1 MDHEN, CDR2 SYDVKM.

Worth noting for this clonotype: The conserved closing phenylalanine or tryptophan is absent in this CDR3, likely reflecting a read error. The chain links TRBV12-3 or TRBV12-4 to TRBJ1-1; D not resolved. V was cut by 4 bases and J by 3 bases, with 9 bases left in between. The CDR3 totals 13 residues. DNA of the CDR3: TGTGCCAGCAGTTCCGCAAGGGACACTGAAGCTTTCCTT. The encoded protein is CASSSARDTEAFL.

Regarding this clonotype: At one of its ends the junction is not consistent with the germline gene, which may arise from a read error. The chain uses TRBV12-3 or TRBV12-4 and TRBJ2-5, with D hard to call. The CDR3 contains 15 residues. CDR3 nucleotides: TGTGCCACCAGCACCTACCCCGGCAGCGAAGAGACACAGTACTTC. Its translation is CATSTYPGSEETQYF.

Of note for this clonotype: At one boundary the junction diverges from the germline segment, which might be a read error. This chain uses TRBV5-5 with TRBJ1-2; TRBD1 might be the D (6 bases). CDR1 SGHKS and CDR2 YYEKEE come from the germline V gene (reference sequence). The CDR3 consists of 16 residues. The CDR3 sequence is CGSSLVGTPTNYGYTF. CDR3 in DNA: TGTGGCAGCAGCTTAGTGGGGACACCCACTAACTATGGTTACACCTTC.

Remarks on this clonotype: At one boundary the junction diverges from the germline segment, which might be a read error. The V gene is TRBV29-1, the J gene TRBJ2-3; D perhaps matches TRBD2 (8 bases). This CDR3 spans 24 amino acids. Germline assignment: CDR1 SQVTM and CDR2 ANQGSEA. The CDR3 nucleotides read TGCAGCGTAGAGCAGATACAAGACCGACAGGGCTCGGCGGAAACTAGCGGAGGCACAGATACGCGGTATTTT. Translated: CSVEQIQDRQGSAETSGGTDTRYF.

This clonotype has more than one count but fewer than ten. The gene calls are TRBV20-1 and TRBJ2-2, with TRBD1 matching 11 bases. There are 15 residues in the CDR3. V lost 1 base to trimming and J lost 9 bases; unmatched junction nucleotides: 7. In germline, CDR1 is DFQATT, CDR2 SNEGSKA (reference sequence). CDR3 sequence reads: CSARGTGGAGRELFF. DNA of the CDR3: TGCAGTGCTAGAGGGACAGGGGGCGCAGGCCGGGAGCTGTTTTTT.